This T cell receptor (beta chain) is from a study of T cell repertoires in cytomegalovirus infection. The CDR3 consists of 20 residues. Germline loops: CDR1 KGHDR, CDR2 SFDVKD. V trimming: 4 bases; J trimming: 0 bases; junction bases outside the gene matches: 17. This clonotype was counted once. Its antigen is undetermined. TCRdb fed the reads into MiXCR, producing one record per CDR3 protein. The sample shows approximately 730,000 distinct CDR3 sequences, around 30% of them seen only once. The chain combines TRBV24-1 with TRBJ2-1, with 7 bases identical to TRBD1. The clonotype originates from a human donor in good health (CMV status not recorded). Some clones in this sample may be carry-over from other donors' samples. Here the sequenced sample was cultured PBMCs, taken from culture after CMV antigen stimulation. The CDR3 spells CATSDPSLGTVWGSYNEQFF. CDR3 DNA: TGTGCCACCAGTGACCCATCCCTGGGGACAGTTTGGGGCTCCTACAATGAGCAGTTCTTC.